What follows are 18 T cell receptor beta chains derived from one specimen sequenced in a study of blood T cell repertoires in COVID-19 (dated by TCRdb to about 2020). The library was obtained by the immunoSEQ multiplex PCR assay. In its TCRdb copy, this immuneACCESS table keeps in-frame sequences only and misses some clones. Where compared with another copy, unresolved V genes explain less than half of these, and the others have no known cause. The sample table records approximately 300,000 clones; around nine tenths of these occur just once. Roughly 4.8% of the sample goes to the ten largest clones. Sequenced input: peripheral blood. All receptors come from a man aged 35 to 55 with acute or convalescent COVID-19.

V usage is TRBV6-5 and J usage is TRBJ2-7, with 8 positions matching TRBD1. From germline, CDR1 is MNHEY and CDR2 SVGAGI. Losses at the gene ends were 6 bases for V and 4 bases for J; bases not matched to a gene: 8. The CDR3 sequence is 14 residues long. DNA of the CDR3: TGTGCCAGCAGGACCAGGGGGCGCTCGTACGAGCAGTACTTC. As protein: CASRTRGRSYEQYF.

The chain recombines TRBV2 with TRBJ1-6; no clear D. Between the trimmed V and J ends, which lost 5 bases and 8 bases, there was a span of 7 bases. The CDR3 runs to 12 residues. CDR1 and CDR2 from the germline V gene are SNHLY and FYNNEI. DNA for the CDR3: TGTGCCAGCAGTTTTTTCGATTCACCCCTCCACTTT. Its translation: CASSFFDSPLHF.

The chain links TRBV7-9 to TRBJ1-1; D gene ambiguous. CDR1 is SEHNR, CDR2 FQNEAQ, per germline (reference sequence). V was pared by 3 bases and J by 2 bases, with 7 bases between. This CDR3 comprises 13 residues. CDR3 DNA sequence: TGTGCCAGCAGCTTTCAATCCAACACTGAAGCTTTCTTT. This encodes CASSFQSNTEAFF.

The chain recombines TRBV6-5 with TRBJ1-1; 9 nucleotides agree with TRBD1. Germline CDR1 reads MNHEY; CDR2 reads SVGAGI. The ends lost 6 bases at V and 11 bases at J; junction bases unmatched: 10. The length of the CDR3 is 13 residues. CDR3 amino acids: CASRPPGQGWAFF. The CDR3 DNA reads as TGTGCCAGCAGACCCCCGGGACAGGGTTGGGCTTTCTTT.

The sample holds one count of this clone. The rearrangement links TRBV9 to TRBJ1-2, with TRBD1 as a possible D gene (6 bases). Germline assignment: CDR1 SGDLS and CDR2 YYNGEE. The CDR3 loop spans 13 amino acids. V was shortened by 4 bases and J by 4 bases, with 11 bases between the two germline ends. CDR3 in amino acids: CASSPGDSYGYTF. The CDR3 DNA sequence: TGTGCCAGCAGCCCAGGGGATTCCTATGGCTACACCTTC.

This clone was seen a few times. The chain's CDR3 is CASREDPAGSNQPQHF. CDR3 nucleotides: TGTGCCAGCAGAGAAGATCCCGCGGGGAGCAATCAGCCCCAGCATTTT. V gene TRBV27 combines with J gene TRBJ1-5; D uncertain. Germline CDR1 reads MNHEY; CDR2 reads SMNVEV (reference sequence). V lost 6 bases to trimming and J lost 1 base, with 16 bases between them. The CDR3 covers 16 residues.

V gene TRBV4-2 combines with J gene TRBJ1-6; tentative D call: TRBD1 (6 bases). The length of the CDR3 is 17 residues. The V gene lost 0 bases and the J gene lost 7 bases, with 16 bases spanning the gap. The germline V gene has CDR1 LGHNA and CDR2 YNFKEQ. CDR3 loop: CASSQDRRAGTNSPLHF. CDR3 nucleotides: TGTGCCAGCAGCCAAGATCGCCGCGCAGGGACAAATTCACCCCTCCACTTT.

On this clone: Other DNA sequences of this sample code for an identical CDR3. The V call is TRBV2, the J call TRBJ1-5; D remains ambiguous. CDR3 length: 13 residues. In germline, CDR1 is SNHLY, CDR2 FYNNEI. The V gene lost 2 bases and the J gene lost 7 bases, with 9 bases spanning the gap. CDR3 nucleotides: TGTGCCAGCAGTGAACGAGGGAACCAGCCCCAGCATTTT. Encoded protein: CASSERGNQPQHF.

This chain links TRBV5-4 with TRBJ2-1, with TRBD1 matching over 8 bases. Germline CDR1 SGHNT, CDR2 YYREEE (reference sequence). This CDR3 spans 14 amino acids. V lost 6 bases, J lost 7 bases, and 9 bases stayed unmatched. CDR3 DNA: TGTGCCAGCATCGCGGACAGGGCGGGGAATGAGCAGTTCTTC. Its translation is CASIADRAGNEQFF.

The rearrangement joins TRBV6-6 to TRBJ1-5; D unresolved. Trimming left V 7 bases short and J 6 bases short, with 16 bases between. Per the germline V gene, CDR1 is MNHNY and CDR2 is SVGAGI (reference sequence). The CDR3 contains 14 residues. The CDR3 DNA is TGTGCCAGCACCTCGGTCCCGGCGGGTCAGCCCCAGCATTTT. Its translation is CASTSVPAGQPQHF.

The V and J genes are TRBV15 and TRBJ1-2; 8 bases agree with TRBD1. Germline values: CDR1 LNHNV, CDR2 YYDKDF (reference sequence). There are 16 residues in the CDR3. J gave up 4 bases and V 0 bases, and 7 bases lay outside the gene matches. In DNA form, the CDR3 reads TGTGCCACCAGCAGAGATACGACAGGGGCACCCTATGGCTACACCTTC. Translation gives CATSRDTTGAPYGYTF.

This clone was recorded once. Written as DNA, the CDR3 is TGTGCCAGTAGCCCCCAAGGAGTTAATCCCCAGCATTTT. Translation gives CASSPQGVNPQHF. The chain joins TRBV19 to TRBJ1-5, with no clear D. CDR3 length: 13 amino acids. CDR1 LNHDA and CDR2 SQIVND come from the germline V gene (reference sequence). Trimming stripped 6 bases from V and 10 bases from J, with 16 bases between.

V is TRBV24-1 and J is TRBJ2-1, with 11 bases that match TRBD1. The ends lost 3 bases at V and 1 base at J; junction bases unmatched: 7. This CDR3 region has 18 residues. Germline V gene lookup returns CDR1 KGHDR and CDR2 SFDVKD. CDR3 amino acids: CATSDRTGGGGSYNEQFF. For the CDR3, the DNA is TGTGCCACCAGTGATCGGACAGGGGGCGGAGGGTCCTACAATGAGCAGTTCTTC.

The chain has TRBV5-1 and TRBJ2-2; TRBD2 is a possible D gene (6 bases). This CDR3 has 14 residues. The germline CDR1 and CDR2 sequences are SGHRS and YFSETQ. Between the trimmed V and J ends, which lost 2 bases and 4 bases, there was a span of 9 bases. The CDR3 region is CASSFEAGTGELFF. For the CDR3, the DNA is TGCGCCAGCAGCTTCGAAGCGGGCACCGGGGAGCTGTTTTTT.

The chain carries TRBV7-2 and TRBJ2-3, with TRBD2 matching 8 bases. The CDR3 spans 14 residues. V was clipped by 4 bases and J by 4 bases; unmatched bases: 4. Germline CDR1 SGHTA, CDR2 FQGNSA. The CDR3: CASSSGLASDTQYF. The CDR3 DNA sequence: TGTGCCAGCAGCTCCGGACTAGCTTCAGATACGCAGTATTTT.

The chain recombines TRBV14 with TRBJ2-4; TRBD2 matches at 10 bases. Germline V CDR1 and CDR2: SGHDN, FVKESK. This CDR3 comprises 14 residues. V was clipped by 2 bases and J by 6 bases; unmatched bases: 1. Here the CDR3 reads CASSQLAGVNIQYF. The CDR3 bases are TGTGCCAGCAGCCAACTAGCGGGGGTAAACATTCAGTACTTC.

The chain is built from TRBV27 and TRBJ1-6; 7 bases match TRBD1. The CDR3 has 15 residues. V lost 4 bases to trimming and J lost 2 bases; unmatched junction nucleotides: 2. Germline V gene sequence: CDR1 MNHEY, CDR2 SMNVEV (reference sequence). CDR3 DNA: TGTGCCAGCAGTTCAGGACAGGCCTATAATTCACCCCTCCACTTT. This translates into CASSSGQAYNSPLHF.

The V call is TRBV9, the J call TRBJ1-1; unclear D gene. This CDR3 spans 13 amino acids. V gave up 3 bases and J gave up 8 bases, with 14 bases separating them. CDR1 and CDR2 from the germline V gene are SGDLS and YYNGEE. The CDR3 here is CASSEEVASEAFF. CDR3 bases: TGTGCCAGCAGCGAGGAGGTGGCGTCAGAAGCTTTCTTT.